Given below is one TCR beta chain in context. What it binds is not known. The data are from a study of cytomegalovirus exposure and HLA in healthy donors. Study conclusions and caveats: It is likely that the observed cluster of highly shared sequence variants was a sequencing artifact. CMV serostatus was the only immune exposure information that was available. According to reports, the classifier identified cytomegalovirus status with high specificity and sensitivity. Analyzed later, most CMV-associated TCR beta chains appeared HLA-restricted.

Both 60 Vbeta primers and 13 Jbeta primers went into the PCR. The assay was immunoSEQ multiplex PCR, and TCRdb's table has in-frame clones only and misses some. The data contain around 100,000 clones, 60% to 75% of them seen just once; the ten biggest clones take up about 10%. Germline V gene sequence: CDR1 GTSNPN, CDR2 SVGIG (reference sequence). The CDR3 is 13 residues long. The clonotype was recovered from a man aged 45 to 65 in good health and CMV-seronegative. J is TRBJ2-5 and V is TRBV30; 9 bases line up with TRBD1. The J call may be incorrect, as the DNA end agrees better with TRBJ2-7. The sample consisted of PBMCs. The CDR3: CAWALGQGYEQYF. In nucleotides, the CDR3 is TGTGCCTGGGCTCTAGGACAGGGGTACGAGCAGTACTTC.